This T cell receptor (beta chain) appears in the sequencing data of a study of blood T cell repertoires in COVID-19. Study context: COVID-19 samples collected from the United States, Italy and Spain covered acute and convalescent phases. The cDNA or gDNA used as material had been derived from T cells, B-cell-depleted T cells, or PBMCs.

In the authors' workflow: Researchers report that nucleated cell counts were estimated from reference gene primer amplification. Data came from immunoSEQ multiplex PCR; TCRdb stores just in-frame clones and leaves some out. V and J calls and clone size are those listed in that table; D and trimming were worked out from the DNA. The top ten hold around 5.4% of the sample, which has under 250,000 clones, roughly 80% seen once. Patients in Seattle were enrolled during active infection, then followed longitudinally. Germline V gene sequence: CDR1 SQVTM, CDR2 ANQGSEA. There are 17 residues in the CDR3. Trimming took 3 bases from V and 1 from J; bases not matched to a gene: 5.

This sequence joins TRBV29-1 and TRBJ2-1, with TRBD2 matching 14 bases. The clonotype originates from a woman aged 40 to 50 with COVID-19, enrolled during active disease. The material sequenced was peripheral blood. The CDR3 sequence: CSVEGTSGSGSYNEQFF. CDR3 nucleotide sequence: TGCAGCGTTGAGGGGACTAGCGGGAGTGGGTCCTACAATGAGCAGTTCTTC.